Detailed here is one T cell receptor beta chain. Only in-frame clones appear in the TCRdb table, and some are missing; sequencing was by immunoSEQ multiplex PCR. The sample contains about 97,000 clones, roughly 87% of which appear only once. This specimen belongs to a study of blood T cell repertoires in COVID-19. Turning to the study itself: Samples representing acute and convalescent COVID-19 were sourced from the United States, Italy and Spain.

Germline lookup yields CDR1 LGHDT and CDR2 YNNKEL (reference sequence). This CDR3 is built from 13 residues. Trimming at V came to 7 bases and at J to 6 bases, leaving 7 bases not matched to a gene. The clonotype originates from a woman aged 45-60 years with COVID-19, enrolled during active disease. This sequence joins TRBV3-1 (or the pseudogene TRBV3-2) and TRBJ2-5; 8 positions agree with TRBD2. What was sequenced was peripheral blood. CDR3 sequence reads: CASIRGGEQTQYF. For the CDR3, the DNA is TGTGCCAGCATCCGGGGGGGCGAACAGACCCAGTACTTC.